One T cell receptor beta chain is described in this entry. Its target is unknown. This record belongs to a study of T-cell reconstitution after alpha-beta-depleted transplantation in children. The CDR3 covers 14 residues. Unmatched junction bases numbered 10, after V lost 8 bases and J lost 3 bases. Germline V gives CDR1 MNHEY, CDR2 SVGAGI. General study results and limits: Newly produced T cells mostly accounted for T-cell counts and diversity one year post-transplant. Recipient T cells and thymic progenitors that survived gave rise to the high TCRbeta diversity observed at day 60 in some patients. About two months after transplant, alpha-beta T cells reportedly came from several hundred expanded graft clones.

Preparation of the TCRbeta library involved a method that used unique molecular identifiers. Each CDR3 protein is one row after TCRdb ran MiXCR on the PCR reads. The table lists over 200,000 distinct CDR3 sequences, roughly 11% of them singletons. The chain couples TRBV6-5 to TRBJ2-7; 7 bases fit TRBD2. The material sequenced was PBMCs, taken before TCRalphabeta/CD19-depleted stem cell transplant. This TCR derives from a child younger than two with acute myeloid leukemia, due to receive a stem cell transplant. The DNA for the CDR3 is TGTGCCAGCTGGTCGCGGGGGACGATCTACGAGCAGTACTTC. Translation gives CASWSRGTIYEQYF.